The 28 T cell receptor beta chains listed next were all sequenced from one sample in a study of blood T cells in healthy people across ages. A second PCR, run for about 7 to 11 cycles, used a sample-barcoded 5' primer plus a J-beta primer mix. TCRdb re-called the 5' RACE reads through MiXCR, storing one row per CDR3 protein. The sample has some 920,000 distinct CDR3 sequences, just over 50% seen once. Sequencing was done on a sample of blood. The receptor set was obtained from a woman in her fifties or sixties in good health.

A remark on this clonotype: The germline gene is not matched at one end of the junction; a read error may be the cause. The chain combines TRBV27 with TRBJ2-7; D perhaps matches TRBD1 (5 bases). The CDR3 length is 13 residues. CDR1 and CDR2 (germline): MNHEY, SMNVEV (reference sequence). Written as DNA, the CDR3 is TGTGCCATCAGTTCACAGGCCTCATACGAGCAGTACTTC. Its protein product is CAISSQASYEQYF.

J is TRBJ2-1 and V is TRBV11-3; 13 nucleotides agree with TRBD2. The CDR3 totals 15 residues. Germline V CDR1 and CDR2: SGHNT, YENEEA. Trimming at V came to 4 bases and at J to 8 bases, leaving 5 bases not matched to a gene. CDR3 nucleotide sequence: TGTGCCAGCAGCTGGGGACTAGCGGGAAACGATGAGCAGTTCTTC. This translates into CASSWGLAGNDEQFF.

The chain carries TRBV14 and TRBJ2-6; the D gene is possibly TRBD2 (6 bases). The CDR3 has 18 amino acids. Germline V gene lookup returns CDR1 SGHDN and CDR2 FVKESK. V lost 4 bases and J 1 base, leaving 17 bases between the germline ends. The DNA of the CDR3 is TGTGCCAGCAGCCGTCCGGGGGAACCCCTTTCTGGGGCCAACGTCCTGACTTTC. Translation: CASSRPGEPLSGANVLTF.

The rearrangement uses TRBV20-1 and TRBJ2-7; TRBD1 is a possible D gene (6 bases). The last part of the DNA fits TRBJ2-5 better; the J call may be wrong. Germline-derived CDR1 and CDR2 are DFQATT and SNEGSKA (reference sequence). This CDR3 is built from 12 residues. The CDR3 nucleotides read TGCAGTGCTAGTCACAGGGAAGAGACCCAGTACTTC. It yields the protein CSASHREETQYF.

At least ten counts were recorded for this clonotype. The genes are TRBV7-9 and TRBJ2-7; possibly TRBD1 for D (6 bases). V dropped 5 bases and J dropped 5 bases, with 13 bases sitting between them. Per germline, CDR1 SEHNR and CDR2 FQNEAQ (reference sequence). The CDR3 is made up of 13 amino acids. DNA of the CDR3: TGTGCCAGCAGCCACGACAGGTCTCACGAGCAGTACTTC. This codes for CASSHDRSHEQYF.

The chain is built from TRBV7-8 and TRBJ1-2, with 7 positions matching TRBD1. Germline CDR1 SGHVS, CDR2 FQNEAQ. J was trimmed by 4 bases and V by 5 bases; bases with no gene match: 7. This CDR3 is built from 14 residues. CDR3 sequence reads: CASSRDRASYGYTF. CDR3 bases: TGTGCCAGCAGCCGCGACAGGGCAAGCTATGGCTACACCTTC.

This clonotype showed up just a few times. The chain couples TRBV7-9 to TRBJ2-3, with 8 bases aligning to TRBD2. J gave up 2 bases and V 5 bases, and 9 bases lay outside the gene matches. Germline CDR1 is SEHNR and CDR2 is FQNEAQ (reference sequence). The CDR3 is 16 residues long. DNA of the CDR3: TGTGCCAGCAGCCCCCGACTAGCGCGAAACACAGATACGCAGTATTTT. Encoded protein: CASSPRLARNTDTQYF.

This clonotype was observed a few times. J is TRBJ2-7 and V is TRBV20-1, with no clear D. Trimming took 4 bases from V and 1 from J, leaving 14 bases between them. Germline V gene lookup returns CDR1 DFQATT and CDR2 SNEGSKA (reference sequence). CDR3 length equals 14 residues. CDR3 loop: CSAMDVGLSYEQYF. CDR3 in DNA: TGCAGTGCTATGGATGTCGGGCTTTCCTACGAGCAGTACTTC.

The CDR3 sequence: CATSRDKHQPQHF. DNA of the CDR3: TGTGCCACCAGCAGAGATAAGCATCAGCCCCAGCATTTT. This chain links TRBV15 with TRBJ1-5, with no clear D. Deletions cut 0 bases from V and 5 bases from J, with 5 bases between. Looked up from germline, CDR1 is LNHNV and CDR2 is YYDKDF (reference sequence). The CDR3 contains 13 residues.

The chain couples TRBV7-6 to TRBJ2-3; a weak D match, TRBD2 (5 bases). The CDR3 sequence is 18 residues long. Germline assignment: CDR1 SGHVS and CDR2 FNYEAQ. Trimming left V 6 bases short and J 5 bases short, with 27 bases between. The CDR3 protein is CASRPLFGERAEGDTQYF. The CDR3 DNA is TGTGCCAGCAGACCTTTATTCGGGGAGCGCGCCGAGGGAGATACGCAGTATTTT.

The sample holds a few counts of this clonotype. CDR3 region: CASSSSSGLAKNIQYF. The CDR3 DNA is TGTGCCAGCTCCTCCAGTAGCGGACTAGCCAAAAACATTCAGTACTTC. This rearrangement joins TRBV9 to TRBJ2-4; weak D call: TRBD2 (6 bases). The germline V gene has CDR1 SGDLS and CDR2 YYNGEE. The CDR3 runs 16 residues. Trimming took 7 bases from V and 0 from J, leaving 17 bases between them. Together with reference TRBV9 and TRBJ2-4, the CDR3 gives the full variable domain: DSGVTQTPKHLITATGQRVTLRCSPRSGDLSVYWYQQSLDQGLQFLIQYYNGEERAKGNILERFSAQQFPDLHSELNLSSLELGDSALYFCASSSSSGLAKNIQYFGAGTRLSVL.

The chain carries TRBV7-2 and TRBJ2-7, with a possible D match to TRBD2 (6 bases). Germline CDR1 and CDR2: SGHTA and FQGNSA. The CDR3 contains 14 residues. V dropped 1 base and J dropped 3 bases, with 10 bases sitting between them. CDR3: CASSLGPSDYEQYF. The DNA for the CDR3 is TGTGCCAGCAGCTTAGGCCCTAGCGACTACGAGCAGTACTTC.

V usage is TRBV6-5 and J usage is TRBJ2-3, with 13 bases identical to TRBD2. The V gene end was trimmed by 3 bases and the J gene end by 2 bases; junction bases not matched to a gene: 11. The CDR3 is made up of 19 amino acids. CDR1 is MNHEY and CDR2 is SVGAGI in the germline V gene. CDR3 protein: CASSYQNGLAGVNTDTQYF. The CDR3, as DNA: TGTGCCAGCAGTTATCAAAATGGACTAGCGGGGGTGAACACAGATACGCAGTATTTT.

This clonotype has a count of ten or more. The V gene is TRBV7-9, the J gene TRBJ1-4; weak D call: TRBD1 (5 bases). V lost 2 bases and J 7 bases, leaving 5 bases between the germline ends. The CDR3 is 12 amino acids. The germline V gene has CDR1 SEHNR and CDR2 FQNEAQ (reference sequence). The CDR3 DNA sequence: TGTGCCAGCAGCTTACAGGGTGAAAAACTGTTTTTT. It is translated as CASSLQGEKLFF.

This clonotype has just a few counts. This chain joins TRBV10-3 and TRBJ2-4, with D possibly being TRBD2 (5 bases). The better agreement between TRBJ2-7 and the DNA end casts doubt on the J call. This CDR3 is built from 15 residues. CDR1 ENHRY and CDR2 SYGVKD come from the germline V gene. CDR3 sequence (DNA): TGTGCCATCAGCGACCCTCCACTAGGGCTATACGAGCAGTACTTC. Its protein product is CAISDPPLGLYEQYF.

This clonotype was observed a few times. V is TRBV20-1 and J is TRBJ2-1; D is undetermined. In germline, CDR1 is DFQATT, CDR2 SNEGSKA (reference sequence). Trimming shortened V by 4 bases and J by 0 bases, and 7 bases separated the two germline ends. This CDR3 has 13 residues. The CDR3 nucleotides read TGCAGTGCTACTTCCAGCTCCTACAATGAGCAGTTCTTC. This encodes CSATSSSYNEQFF.

The V call is TRBV12-3 or TRBV12-4, the J call TRBJ2-3, with TRBD2 identical over 8 bases. CDR3 length equals 16 residues. V gave up 5 bases and J gave up 7 bases; unmatched junction bases: 14. The DNA for the CDR3 is TGTGCCAGCAGTGGGGGGGGTAGCGGGAAAAGGAATACGCAGTATTTT. It yields the protein CASSGGGSGKRNTQYF.

CDR3 sequence (DNA): TGTGCCAGCAGCTCAAACCCTTCGACACTATACAATGAGCAGTTCTTC. It encodes CASSSNPSTLYNEQFF. This rearrangement joins TRBV7-3 to TRBJ2-1; no clear D. Looked up from germline, CDR1 is SGHTA and CDR2 is FQGTGA. Trimming took 4 bases from V and 4 from J, leaving 17 bases between them. This CDR3 region has 16 residues.

The genes are TRBV10-3 and TRBJ2-1; 9 bases map to TRBD1. With 6 bases clipped from V and 15 bases from J, the junction kept 15 bases outside the gene matches. This CDR3 region has 14 residues. In germline, CDR1 is ENHRY, CDR2 SYGVKD. Here the CDR3 DNA reads TGTGCCATCAGGGTCCGGACAGGGGACGCCTGGATGTTCTTC. Amino acids: CAIRVRTGDAWMFF.

This clonotype has just a few counts. This chain joins TRBV6-6 and TRBJ2-1; D gene unclear. Trimming took off 5 bases at V and 7 bases at J, with 18 bases between the two ends. CDR1 is MNHNY and CDR2 is SVGAGI in the germline V gene (reference sequence). The CDR3 loop spans 15 amino acids. Here the CDR3 reads CASSRPGDLRNEQFF. The CDR3 DNA reads TGTGCCAGCAGTAGACCAGGAGATTTGAGAAATGAGCAGTTCTTC.

The J gene is TRBJ1-4, the V gene TRBV28; D remains unclear. The CDR3 length is 13 residues. Deletions cut 7 bases from V and 3 bases from J, with 9 bases between. CDR1 is MDHEN, CDR2 SYDVKM, per germline. CDR3 protein: CASIGGANEKLFF. CDR3 in DNA: TGTGCCAGCATAGGAGGTGCTAATGAAAAACTGTTTTTT.

This chain connects TRBV19 to TRBJ1-1, with 8 nucleotides matching TRBD1. The CDR3 loop spans 15 amino acids. CDR1 and CDR2 (germline): LNHDA, SQIVND (reference sequence). The V gene end was trimmed by 3 bases and the J gene end by 6 bases; junction bases not matched to a gene: 9. For the CDR3, the DNA is TGTGCCAGTAGTATCGCGGCAGGGGGCGCTGCTGAAGCTTTCTTT. Translation: CASSIAAGGAAEAFF.

The chain links TRBV5-6 to TRBJ2-7; 7 bases map to TRBD2. The trim removed 0 bases at V and 1 base at J, leaving 7 bases unmatched. This CDR3 has 16 residues. Germline V gives CDR1 SGHDT, CDR2 YYEEEE. CDR3 protein: CASSLAGSGASYEQYF. The CDR3 DNA reads as TGTGCCAGCAGCTTGGCCGGGAGCGGGGCTTCCTACGAGCAGTACTTC.

V and J are TRBV28 and TRBJ2-7; D call uncertain. Trimming removed 5 bases at V and 6 bases at J, with 14 bases between. CDR1 and CDR2 from the germline V gene are MDHEN and SYDVKM. The CDR3 length is 13 residues. CDR3 coding DNA: TGTGCCAGCAGTCTCGGCAGGATCTGCGAGCAGTACTTC. The encoded protein is CASSLGRICEQYF.

This chain links TRBV9 with TRBJ2-3; 9 bases fit TRBD1. Losses at the gene ends were 3 bases for V and 2 bases for J; bases not matched to a gene: 4. The CDR3 has 15 amino acids. Germline lookup yields CDR1 SGDLS and CDR2 YYNGEE. CDR3 nucleotide sequence: TGTGCCAGCAGCGCCGGGACAGGGAACACAGATACGCAGTATTTT. This encodes CASSAGTGNTDTQYF.

CDR3 loop: CASSSNWGEQFF. CDR3 in DNA: TGCGCCAGCTCATCCAATTGGGGTGAGCAGTTCTTC. The V and J genes are TRBV5-1 and TRBJ2-1; no clear D gene. This CDR3 has 12 amino acids. Germline V lookup: CDR1 SGHRS, CDR2 YFSETQ. V dropped 7 bases and J dropped 9 bases, with 14 bases sitting between them.

To note about this clonotype: The junction departs from germline at one end; a sequencing error may be responsible. The V and J genes are TRBV3-1 and TRBJ2-5; no clear D gene. The CDR3 extends over 15 amino acids. Looked up from germline, CDR1 is LGHDT and CDR2 is YNNKEL (reference sequence). This CDR3 is CASSPRRRPQETRYF. The CDR3 DNA is TGTGCCAGCAGCCCCAGAAGACGGCCCCAAGAGACCCGGTACTTC.

The chain uses TRBV15 and TRBJ2-2, with a possible D match to TRBD1 (5 bases). V lost 6 bases and J lost 1, with 9 bases in between. There are 14 residues in the CDR3. Germline CDR1 and CDR2: LNHNV and YYDKDF (reference sequence). CDR3 amino acids: CATSRTLNTGELFF. CDR3 coding DNA: TGTGCCACCAGTAGGACACTGAACACCGGGGAGCTGTTTTTT. Together with reference TRBV15 and TRBJ2-2, the CDR3 gives the full variable domain: DAMVIQNPRYQVTQFGKPVTLSCSQTLNHNVMYWYQQKSSQAPKLLFHYYDKDFNNEADTPDNFQSRRPNTSFCFLDIRSPGLGDTAMYLCATSRTLNTGELFFGEGSRLTVL.